Only a few counts were recorded for the clone carrying this TCR beta chain. Antigen unknown. V lost 6 bases, J lost 5 bases, and 18 bases lay in between. The CDR3 is 15 residues long. The record originates from a study of identical twins. Study-level points and caveats: Some out-of-frame alpha sequences were shared by twins, and these showed excess low generation probability. In monozygotic twins, models underestimated the sharing of out-of-frame TCR alpha. Conclusions were based on cross-sectional statistical analysis, without following the same donors.

cDNA molecules carried unique molecular identifiers, and template switching added a universal primer site. TCRdb used MiXCR to reprocess the 5' RACE reads, holding one entry per CDR3 protein. The sample holds a few hundred thousand distinct CDR3 sequences; roughly 18% are singletons and the top ten take 9% to 15%. Sequenced sample: naive T cells sorted from blood. J is TRBJ2-3 and V is TRBV12-3 or TRBV12-4, with D perhaps matching TRBD2 (6 bases). The source is a man aged 45-60 years in good health. CDR3 DNA: TGTGCCAGCAGGGTTTTTGCGGGACCGGTAGATACGCAGTATTTT. It specifies CASRVFAGPVDTQYF.